Listed below are T cell receptor beta chains from one sample, sequenced in a study of shared clonotypes between healthy human individuals. Sequenced by immunoSEQ multiplex PCR; TCRdb stores in-frame clones only, minus some. The sample yields approximately 940,000 clones, around three quarters seen once. The sequencing sample was made of memory CD4+ T cells sorted from blood. Every receptor here comes from a man between 18 and 35 years old in good health. Both conserved end residues are part of each CDR3. The D gene is left open where the match is weak. The size field is filled for only some rows; it gives once, few, many or a size class.

TGTGCCATACAGGGGTATAGTAATGAAAAACTGTTTTTT CAIQGYSNEKLFF 13 TRBJ1-4 - TRBD1 TRBV10-3
TGTGCCTGGGGGGTGCGGGAGATAGAGTTCTTC CAWGVREIEFF 11 TRBJ2-1 few TRBD2 TRBV30
TGTGCCAGTAGTATCCGGGACAGGCGAGATGAAAAACTGTTTTTT CASSIRDRRDEKLFF 15 TRBJ1-4 - TRBD1 TRBV19
TGTGCCAGCAGTCCCCGGACAGGGAAGGGAGTATCTGAAAAACTGTTTTTT CASSPRTGKGVSEKLFF 17 TRBJ1-4 - TRBD1 TRBV28
TGTGCCAGTAGTATCAGGGGCACTGAAGCTTTCTTT CASSIRGTEAFF 12 TRBJ1-1 - - TRBV19
TGTGCCAGCAGCGGGGCCAACAAGGGAGTAAATGAAAAACTGTTTTTT CASSGANKGVNEKLFF 16 TRBJ1-4 - - TRBV7-8
TGTGCCAGCAGTGAATATGGGACGGTGGGGTTTTACGAGCAGTACTTC CASSEYGTVGFYEQYF 16 TRBJ2-7 - - TRBV6-1
TGTGCCAGCAGTCCTCGGCGGTTGGGTTCACCCCTCCACTTT CASSPRRLGSPLHF 14 TRBJ1-6 - - TRBV28
TGTGCCAGCAGCTTAGGAGGGGGCGACGAAAAACTGTTTTTT CASSLGGGDEKLFF 14 TRBJ1-4 - TRBD1 TRBV7-6
TGTGCCAGCAGCGGTAGCGGGAGTTTTCGAATTGAGCAGTTCTTC CASSGSGSFRIEQFF 15 TRBJ2-1 once TRBD2 TRBV5-6
TGTGCCAGCAGCTCCGCGACGACAGGGGGCTCCTATAATTCACCCCTCCACTTT CASSSATTGGSYNSPLHF 18 TRBJ1-6 many TRBD1 TRBV11-1
TGTGCCAGCAGTGAACCCTACCCCCTCCACTTT CASSEPYPLHF 11 TRBJ1-6 - - TRBV2
TGTGCCAGCAGCTTAGTTTCTAGCGGCTCCTACAATGAGCAGTTCTTC CASSLVSSGSYNEQFF 16 TRBJ2-1 - TRBD2 TRBV7-2
TGTGCCAGCAGCGCCATCGGGACCCTAACCGGGGAGCTGTTTTTT CASSAIGTLTGELFF 15 TRBJ2-2 - - TRBV9
TGCGCCAGCAGTGAGTCGGGGACAGGGGAAGAGACCCAGTACTTC CASSESGTGEETQYF 15 TRBJ2-5 once TRBD1 TRBV10-1
TGTGCCAGCAGCTTAAACCGGGACAAGAACTATGGCTACACCTTC CASSLNRDKNYGYTF 15 TRBJ1-2 - - TRBV7-2
TGTGCCAGCAGTCCAGGGAACGGTCAGCCCCAGCATTTT CASSPGNGQPQHF 13 TRBJ1-5 - - TRBV2
TGTGCCAGCAGCTTAGGGGCAGAGGGTAATGGTGGCTACACCTTC CASSLGAEGNGGYTF 15 TRBJ1-2 - - TRBV7-2
TGTGCCAGCAGCGAACGGGGGCGGCAGTCACCCCTCCACTTT CASSERGRQSPLHF 14 TRBJ1-6 - - TRBV9
TGCGCCAGCAGGGACCTAGACCGAAGGGGTATCAATGAGCAGTTCTTC CASRDLDRRGINEQFF 16 TRBJ2-1 - - TRBV5-1
TGCGCCAGCAGCGAAGCACAGGCTTCACCCCTCCACTTT CASSEAQASPLHF 13 TRBJ1-6 few - TRBV10-1
TGCGCCAGCAGCTTGGCCCGGGTGGGGTCTAGCGGGGCGGGAGATACGCAGTATTTT CASSLARVGSSGAGDTQYF 19 TRBJ2-3 - TRBD2 TRBV5-1
TGTGCCAGCAGCTCAAATCAGGGCACTGAAGCTTTCTTT CASSSNQGTEAFF 13 TRBJ1-1 - - TRBV7-2
TGCGCCAGCAGCCGTGGGCCTCAAGGGAGTGAGGGTCAGCCCCAGCATTTT CASSRGPQGSEGQPQHF 17 TRBJ1-5 - - TRBV5-1
TGTGCCAGCAGCTCAGGAAGCAAGGGGAAGACCGGGGAGCTGTTTTTT CASSSGSKGKTGELFF 16 TRBJ2-2 - - TRBV5-8
TGCAGTGTCTACCACACCGGGGAGCTGTTTTTT CSVYHTGELFF 11 TRBJ2-2 - - TRBV20-1
TGTGCCAGCAGCGGGGGTCCTGGCACAGATACGCAGTATTTT CASSGGPGTDTQYF 14 TRBJ2-3 - - TRBV9
TGTGCCAGCTTTCCTAGCGGGGGGTCAGATACGCAGTATTTT CASFPSGGSDTQYF 14 TRBJ2-3 - TRBD2 TRBV18
TGTGCCAGCAGGGGCGGAGTAGCGGATCCCTACGAGCAGTACTTC CASRGGVADPYEQYF 15 TRBJ2-7 - - TRBV2
TGTGCCAGCAGTATAGGACTAGCGGGCCCGCGGGAGACCCAGTACTTC CASSIGLAGPRETQYF 16 TRBJ2-5 - TRBD2 TRBV7-2
TGTGCCAGCATAGCGGGAGGGTACAATGAGCAGTTCTTC CASIAGGYNEQFF 13 TRBJ2-1 - TRBD2 TRBV6-6
TGTGCCAGCAGCTTCCCGGGGGGGGCCGGAGAGACCCAGTACTTC CASSFPGGAGETQYF 15 TRBJ2-5 few TRBD2 TRBV11-2
TGTGCCAGCAGCTCCCAGAGTTCAGATACGCAGTATTTT CASSSQSSDTQYF 13 TRBJ2-3 - - TRBV6-5
TGTGCCAGCAGCTCAGGCGGGAGTGGGAAAAACATTCAGTACTTC CASSSGGSGKNIQYF 15 TRBJ2-4 - TRBD2 TRBV7-2
TGTGCCAGCAGTGTGGGGGGGTTTCGTCAGCCCCAGCATTTT CASSVGGFRQPQHF 14 TRBJ1-5 once - TRBV2
TGTGCCAGTAGTGGGACCGGGACAGGGAATGAAAAACTGTTTTTT CASSGTGTGNEKLFF 15 TRBJ1-4 - TRBD1 TRBV19
TGCGCCAGCAGCTTCCAGACTAGCGGGGGCTACAATGAGCAGTTCTTC CASSFQTSGGYNEQFF 16 TRBJ2-1 few TRBD2 TRBV5-1
TGTGCCAGCCAGGCTAGCGGGAGCTACGAGCAGTACTTC CASQASGSYEQYF 13 TRBJ2-7 - TRBD2 TRBV10-3
TGTGCCAGCAGTTTAATCGGGGAGGGCTACACCTTC CASSLIGEGYTF 12 TRBJ1-2 - - TRBV27
TGTGCCAGCAGCCAAGCCATCGGGGGGGAGCAGTTCTTC CASSQAIGGEQFF 13 TRBJ2-1 - TRBD2 TRBV14
TGTGCCAGCGGGACCCTTTCCTACGAGCAGTACTTC CASGTLSYEQYF 12 TRBJ2-7 - - TRBV28
TGTGCCAGCAGCCAAGGTAGCGGGAGGGGTCTCGAGCAGTACTTC CASSQGSGRGLEQYF 15 TRBJ2-7 - TRBD2 TRBV7-6
TGCGCCAGCAGCTTAACAGGGTCGGCCGGGGAGCTGTTTTTT CASSLTGSAGELFF 14 TRBJ2-2 - - TRBV5-1
TGTGCCAGCAGTGAAGCTAGTCAGACCCGGGGAAACACCATATATTTT CASSEASQTRGNTIYF 16 TRBJ1-3 - - TRBV6-1
TGTGCCAGCAGTGAATCAGGGGTTGGCCAGCCCCAGCATTTT CASSESGVGQPQHF 14 TRBJ1-5 few - TRBV25-1
TGCGCCAGCAGCCATGGACAGGGCGGAGAGACCCAGTACTTC CASSHGQGGETQYF 14 TRBJ2-5 - TRBD1 TRBV4-1
TGCGCCAGCAGCCGGGACAGGAGTAACTATGGCTACACCTTC CASSRDRSNYGYTF 14 TRBJ1-2 - TRBD1 TRBV5-1
TGTGCCAGCAGCCCGGGGGGCGAGACCCAGTACTTC CASSPGGETQYF 12 TRBJ2-5 - - TRBV6-5
TGCGCCAGCAGTCCCCCGTGGGGCAGGGAGATCCACAATGAGCAGTTCTTC CASSPPWGREIHNEQFF 17 TRBJ2-1 - - TRBV23-1
TGTGCCAGCAGCGTAGACCAGGGCGGGACTGTGCAGTACTTC CASSVDQGGTVQYF 14 TRBJ2-7 - - TRBV9
TGTGCCAGCAGTGAAGGGCCTTGGACAGGAGAGACCCAGTACTTC CASSEGPWTGETQYF 15 TRBJ2-5 - TRBD1 TRBV6-1
TGTGCCAGCAGTCCGGGGGACAGCTCTTTTAACTATGGCTACACCTTC CASSPGDSSFNYGYTF 16 TRBJ1-2 - TRBD1 TRBV28
TGTGCCTGGAGAAACGGGGGACAGTCTAATCAGCCCCAGCATTTT CAWRNGGQSNQPQHF 15 TRBJ1-5 once TRBD1 TRBV30
TGTGCCAGCAGTGACTCAGGGTCCTCCTACGAGCAGTACTTC CASSDSGSSYEQYF 14 TRBJ2-7 - - TRBV2
TGTGCCAGCAGTCGGGACTCACAAGAGACCCAGTACTTC CASSRDSQETQYF 13 TRBJ2-5 few - TRBV2
TGTGCCATCAGTGGAGAGGGAGAGACCCAGTACTTC CAISGEGETQYF 12 TRBJ2-5 - - TRBV10-3
TGCGCCAGCAGCCAAGGTCCGACTAGCGGGGGCGCGGAAAGGACCCAGTACTTC CASSQGPTSGGAERTQYF 18 TRBJ2-5 - TRBD2 TRBV4-1